Below, 14 T cell receptor beta chains from the same sample are listed, as sequenced in a study of blood T cells in healthy people across ages. It was with a sample-barcoded 5' primer and a J-beta primer mix that a second PCR of roughly 7 to 12 cycles was run. TCRdb re-derived calls from the 5' RACE reads in MiXCR, one entry per CDR3 protein. Here the sample spans fewer than 1 million distinct CDR3 sequences, under 45% being singletons. Sequences were obtained from blood. These receptors came from a man between 60 and 75 years old in good health.

The chain is built from TRBV20-1 and TRBJ1-5; TRBD1 is a possible D gene (6 bases). This CDR3 has 13 residues. Germline V gives CDR1 DFQATT, CDR2 SNEGSKA (reference sequence). The ends were cut back, 4 bases at V and 6 bases at J, with 13 bases in the middle. CDR3 sequence (DNA): TGCAGTGCTATGGTGGACAGAGCTCAGCCCCAGCATTTT. Protein sequence: CSAMVDRAQPQHF.

On this clonotype: The junction shows a germline mismatch at one end, possibly a read error. The rearrangement joins TRBV28 to TRBJ2-5; no clear D. The J call is in doubt because the DNA end fits TRBJ2-7 better. Per germline, CDR1 MDHEN and CDR2 SYDVKM. This CDR3 comprises 16 residues. The CDR3 DNA reads as TGTGTCAGCAGTTTAAATAGGGCTCGTCCCAGCTACGAGCAGTACTTC. This encodes CVSSLNRARPSYEQYF.

The chain couples TRBV3-1 to TRBJ2-3, with D perhaps TRBD2 (5 bases). CDR1 and CDR2 from the germline V gene are LGHDT and YNNKEL (reference sequence). The CDR3 totals 16 residues. The V and J ends lost 3 bases and 2 bases respectively, with 15 bases between them. The CDR3 DNA reads as TGTGCCAGCAGCCAGTCAGGACTCCATTTCACAGATACGCAGTATTTT. This encodes CASSQSGLHFTDTQYF.

This clonotype occurred many times. V and J are TRBV29-1 and TRBJ2-7; D is perhaps TRBD1 (5 bases). CDR1 and CDR2 from the germline V gene are SQVTM and ANQGSEA. V was clipped by 7 bases and J by 7 bases, with 20 bases between them. The CDR3 consists of 13 residues. CDR3 sequence (DNA): TGCAGCGCCACCGGGCTTACCAAGGGGGAGCAGTACTTC. Translated, it gives CSATGLTKGEQYF.

The CDR3 region is CASSQNNRLAVQETQYF. As DNA, the CDR3 is TGTGCCAGCAGCCAAAACAATCGGCTAGCGGTACAAGAGACCCAGTACTTC. The J gene is TRBJ2-5, the V gene TRBV7-2, with TRBD2 identical over 7 bases. The V segment lost 5 bases and the J segment 2 bases; nucleotides outside the gene matches: 14. The CDR3 extends over 17 amino acids. Per the germline V gene, CDR1 is SGHTA and CDR2 is FQGNSA.

The J gene is TRBJ1-6, the V gene TRBV7-9; perhaps TRBD1 as D (6 bases). Germline V CDR1 and CDR2: SEHNR, FQNEAQ (reference sequence). The ends were cut back, 0 bases at V and 5 bases at J, with 8 bases in the middle. The CDR3 contains 15 residues. CDR3 sequence: CASSLAQGNNSPLHF. The CDR3 nucleotides read TGTGCCAGCAGCTTAGCGCAGGGGAATAATTCACCCCTCCACTTT.

This clonotype was seen more than once but under ten times. V is TRBV29-1 and J is TRBJ1-1; the D is unclear. Germline values: CDR1 SQVTM, CDR2 ANQGSEA. The ends were cut back, 8 bases at V and 0 bases at J, with 13 bases in the middle. This CDR3 region has 13 residues. Written as DNA, the CDR3 is TGCAGCCACGGGGAGGGCATGAACACTGAAGCTTTCTTT. Protein sequence: CSHGEGMNTEAFF.

The gene calls are TRBV12-3 or TRBV12-4 and TRBJ2-5; TRBD2 aligns across 11 bases. Trimming removed 6 bases from V and 11 bases from J; junction bases left unmatched: 5. The CDR3 is 12 amino acids. The CDR3 loop is CASRSTSGEQYF. The CDR3 DNA sequence: TGTGCCAGCAGGTCGACTAGCGGGGAGCAGTACTTC.

On this clonotype: The junction differs from germline at one of its ends, possibly a read error. The chain has TRBV20-1 and TRBJ2-5; D ambiguous. Germline CDR1 reads DFQATT; CDR2 reads SNEGSKA (reference sequence). There are 13 residues in the CDR3. The CDR3 DNA reads as TGCAGTGCCGACGTTGGAACCCAAGAGGCCCAGTACTTC. Residues: CSADVGTQEAQYF.

The V gene is TRBV19, the J gene TRBJ2-4; 11 bases match TRBD2. The J call may be in error: the DNA end matches TRBJ2-7 better. This CDR3 region has 14 residues. Germline lookup yields CDR1 LNHDA and CDR2 SQIVND (reference sequence). Here the CDR3 DNA reads TGTGCCAGTTTACCGGTAGCGGGGGGGACCGAGCAGTACTTC. As protein: CASLPVAGGTEQYF.

The chain recombines TRBV20-1 with TRBJ1-2, with a tentative D call TRBD1 (5 bases). Per the germline V gene, CDR1 is DFQATT and CDR2 is SNEGSKA (reference sequence). Deletions cut 4 bases from V and 4 bases from J, with 19 bases between. CDR3 length equals 15 residues. The CDR3 bases are TGCAGTGCTACCGAAACGGGACGGCGACTCTATGGCTACACCTTC. Translated: CSATETGRRLYGYTF.

The chain carries TRBV7-2 and TRBJ2-2, with D perhaps TRBD1 or TRBD2 (5 bases each). The CDR3 consists of 16 residues. Deletions cut 0 bases from V and 8 bases from J, with 16 bases between. Germline assignment: CDR1 SGHTA and CDR2 FQGNSA. For the CDR3, the DNA is TGTGCCAGCAGCTTAGCGCGTCGGGGCATTTTAGGGGAGCTGTTTTTT. Translating it yields CASSLARRGILGELFF. The full variable domain, with the rest looked up from reference TRBV7-2 and TRBJ2-2, is GAGVSQSPSNKVTEKGKDVELRCDPISGHTALYWYRQSLGQGLEFLIYFQGNSAPDKSGLPSDRFSAERTGGSVSTLTIQRTQQEDSAVYLCASSLARRGILGELFFGEGSRLTVL.

This clonotype has only a few counts. This chain joins TRBV20-1 and TRBJ1-2; perhaps TRBD1 as D (5 bases). The V and J ends lost 3 bases and 0 bases respectively, with 11 bases between them. CDR3 size: 14 residues. Germline V gene data show CDR1 as DFQATT and CDR2 as SNEGSKA (reference sequence). The CDR3 nucleotides read TGCAGTGCTAGGCGTCAGGGAACTAACTATGGCTACACCTTC. The encoded protein is CSARRQGTNYGYTF.

The chain joins TRBV7-9 to TRBJ2-7; unclear D gene. Germline CDR1 SEHNR, CDR2 FQNEAQ (reference sequence). The germline V and J ends were trimmed by 6 bases and 5 bases, with 14 bases remaining between them. The CDR3 length is 13 residues. In DNA form, the CDR3 reads TGTGCCAGCAGACATCTACCCGAGAACGAGCAGTACTTC. Amino acids: CASRHLPENEQYF.